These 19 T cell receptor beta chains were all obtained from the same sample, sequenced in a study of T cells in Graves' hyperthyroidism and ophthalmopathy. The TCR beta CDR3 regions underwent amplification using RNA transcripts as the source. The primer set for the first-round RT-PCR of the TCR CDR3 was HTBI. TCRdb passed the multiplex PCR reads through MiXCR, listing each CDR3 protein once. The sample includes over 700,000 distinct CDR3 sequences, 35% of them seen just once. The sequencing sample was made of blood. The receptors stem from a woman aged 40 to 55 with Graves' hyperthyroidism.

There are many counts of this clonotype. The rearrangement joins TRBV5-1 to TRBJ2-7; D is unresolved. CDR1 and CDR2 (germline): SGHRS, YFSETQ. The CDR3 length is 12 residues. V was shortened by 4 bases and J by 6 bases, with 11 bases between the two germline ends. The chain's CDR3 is CASSHVTGEQYF. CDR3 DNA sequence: TGCGCCAGCAGCCACGTAACGGGCGAGCAGTACTTC.

The DNA for the CDR3 is TGTGCCAGCAGCGCGGTCCCGGGACAGGGATCTGTACCCTACGAGCAGTACTTC. This gives the protein CASSAVPGQGSVPYEQYF. The V gene is TRBV5-5, the J gene TRBJ2-7; 9 bases map to TRBD1. Trimming at V came to 4 bases and at J to 2 bases, leaving 16 bases not matched to a gene. CDR3 length: 18 amino acids. The germline CDR1 and CDR2 sequences are SGHKS and YYEKEE (reference sequence).

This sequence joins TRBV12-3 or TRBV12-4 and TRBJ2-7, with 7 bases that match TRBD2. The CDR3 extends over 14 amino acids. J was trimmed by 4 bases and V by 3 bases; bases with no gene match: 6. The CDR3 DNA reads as TGTGCCAGCAGTTTGGCAGGGAGGGAGTACGAGCAGTACTTC. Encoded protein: CASSLAGREYEQYF.

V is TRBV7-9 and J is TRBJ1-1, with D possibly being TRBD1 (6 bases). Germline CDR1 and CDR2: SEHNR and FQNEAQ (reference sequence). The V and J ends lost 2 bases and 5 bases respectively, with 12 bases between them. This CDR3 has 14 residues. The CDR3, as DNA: TGTGCCAGCAGCTTATGGGGGGCCGGGACTGAAGCTTTCTTT. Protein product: CASSLWGAGTEAFF.

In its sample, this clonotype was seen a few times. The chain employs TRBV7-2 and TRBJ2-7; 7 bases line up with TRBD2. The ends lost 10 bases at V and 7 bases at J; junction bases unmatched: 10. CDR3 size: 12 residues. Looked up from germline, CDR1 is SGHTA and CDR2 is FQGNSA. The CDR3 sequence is CATRYPGGEQYF. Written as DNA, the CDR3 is TGTGCCACCAGATATCCGGGGGGTGAGCAGTACTTC. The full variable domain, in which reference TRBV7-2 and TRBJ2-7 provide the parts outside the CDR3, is GAGVSQSPSNKVTEKGKDVELRCDPISGHTALYWYRQSLGQGLEFLIYFQGNSAPDKSGLPSDRFSAERTGGSVSTLTIQRTQQEDSAVYLCATRYPGGEQYFGPGTRLTVT.

In DNA, the CDR3 is TGTGCCACCAGCAGTAGGACAGGGAGGAATGGCTACACCTTC. Amino acid sequence: CATSSRTGRNGYTF. This chain links TRBV15 with TRBJ1-2, with 8 bases matching TRBD1. The V gene's germline CDR1 is LNHNV and CDR2 YYDKDF (reference sequence). The CDR3 is 14 residues long. V lost 3 bases to trimming and J lost 6 bases; unmatched junction nucleotides: 6.

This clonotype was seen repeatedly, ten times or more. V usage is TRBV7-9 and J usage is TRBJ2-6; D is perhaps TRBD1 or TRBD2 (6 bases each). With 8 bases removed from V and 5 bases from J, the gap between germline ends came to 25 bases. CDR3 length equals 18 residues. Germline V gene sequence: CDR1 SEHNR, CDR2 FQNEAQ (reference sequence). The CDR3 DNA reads TGTGCCAGCGGCTACGGGGGCAGCGTCCTACCCTGGGCCAACGTCCTGACTTTC. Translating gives CASGYGGSVLPWANVLTF.

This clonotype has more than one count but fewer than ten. This CDR3 reads CASSFLVSYEQYF. In DNA, the CDR3 is TGTGCCAGCAGTTTCTTGGTCTCCTACGAGCAGTACTTC. The V and J genes are TRBV12-5 and TRBJ2-7; D gene unclear. This CDR3 region has 13 residues. CDR1 and CDR2 (germline): LGHNT, FRNRAP.

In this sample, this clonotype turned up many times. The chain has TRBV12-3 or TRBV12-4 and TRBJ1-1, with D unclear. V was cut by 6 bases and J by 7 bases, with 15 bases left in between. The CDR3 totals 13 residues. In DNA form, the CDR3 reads TGTGCCAGCAGACTTCTCGCAGAGAGTGAAGCTTTCTTT. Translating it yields CASRLLAESEAFF.

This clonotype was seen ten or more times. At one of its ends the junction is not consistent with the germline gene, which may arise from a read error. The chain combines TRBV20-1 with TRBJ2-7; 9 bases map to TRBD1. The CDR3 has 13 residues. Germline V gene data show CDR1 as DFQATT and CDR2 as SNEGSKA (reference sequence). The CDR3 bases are TGCAGTGCTAGTCAAACGGGACAGGGAGGCTACAAGTTC. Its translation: CSASQTGQGGYKF.

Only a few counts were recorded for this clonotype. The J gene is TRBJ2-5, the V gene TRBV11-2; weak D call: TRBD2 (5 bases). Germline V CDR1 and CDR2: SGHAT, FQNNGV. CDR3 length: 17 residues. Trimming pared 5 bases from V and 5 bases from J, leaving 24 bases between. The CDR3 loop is CASSPGLSLGNGETQYF. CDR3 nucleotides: TGTGCCAGCAGCCCCGGACTGAGTTTGGGTAATGGGGAGACCCAGTACTTC.

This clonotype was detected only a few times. Here the CDR3 reads CASSGWAGTPFSGNTIYF. The CDR3 nucleotides read TGTGCCAGCAGCGGATGGGCAGGAACTCCTTTCTCTGGAAACACCATATATTTT. V gene TRBV7-9 combines with J gene TRBJ1-3, with D unclear. The germline V gene encodes CDR1 SEHNR and CDR2 FQNEAQ (reference sequence). Trimming removed 5 bases from V and 0 bases from J, with 20 bases in between. This CDR3 contains 18 residues.

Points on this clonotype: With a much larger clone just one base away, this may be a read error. CDR3 coding DNA: TGTGCCAGCGGGTACAGGGGAATAGGCTATGGCTACGCCTTC. This codes for CASGYRGIGYGYAF. V usage is TRBV12-3 or TRBV12-4 and J usage is TRBJ1-2; the match to TRBD1 covers 7 bases. The CDR3 is 14 amino acids.

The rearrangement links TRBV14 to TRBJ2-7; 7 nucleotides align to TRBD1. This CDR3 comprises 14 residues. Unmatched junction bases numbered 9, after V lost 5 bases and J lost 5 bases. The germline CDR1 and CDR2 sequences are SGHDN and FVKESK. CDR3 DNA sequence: TGTGCCAGCAGCAGAACTAGGGGGCCACACGAGCAGTACTTC. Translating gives CASSRTRGPHEQYF. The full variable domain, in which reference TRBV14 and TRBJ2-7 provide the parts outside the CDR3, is EAGVTQFPSHSVIEKGQTVTLRCDPISGHDNLYWYRRVMGKEIKFLLHFVKESKQDESGMPNNRFLAERTGGTYSTLKVQPAELEDSGVYFCASSRTRGPHEQYFGPGTRLTVT.

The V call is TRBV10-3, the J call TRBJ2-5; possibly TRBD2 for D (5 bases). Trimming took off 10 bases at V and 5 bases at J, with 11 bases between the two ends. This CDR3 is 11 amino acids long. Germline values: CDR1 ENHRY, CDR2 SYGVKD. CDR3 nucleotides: TGTGCCACCCGGTCGGGGGAGACCCAGTACTTC. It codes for CATRSGETQYF.

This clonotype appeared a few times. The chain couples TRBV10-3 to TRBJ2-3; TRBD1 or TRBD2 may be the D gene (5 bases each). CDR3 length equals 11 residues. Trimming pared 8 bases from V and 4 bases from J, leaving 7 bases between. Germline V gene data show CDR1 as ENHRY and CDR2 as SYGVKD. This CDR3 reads CAIQGADTQYF. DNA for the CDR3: TGTGCCATCCAGGGAGCAGATACGCAGTATTTT.

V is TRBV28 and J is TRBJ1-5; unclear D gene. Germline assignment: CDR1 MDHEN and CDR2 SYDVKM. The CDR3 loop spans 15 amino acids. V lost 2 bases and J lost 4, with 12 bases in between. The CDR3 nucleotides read TGTGCCAGCAGTTTACGGGTTACAGTTAATCAGCCCCAGCATTTT. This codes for CASSLRVTVNQPQHF.

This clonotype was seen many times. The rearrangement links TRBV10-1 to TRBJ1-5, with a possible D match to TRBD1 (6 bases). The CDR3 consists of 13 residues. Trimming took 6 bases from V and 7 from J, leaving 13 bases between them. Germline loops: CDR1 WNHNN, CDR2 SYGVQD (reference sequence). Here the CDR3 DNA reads TGCGCCAGCAGCGGGGGCGCGGGACAGCCCCAGCATTTT. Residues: CASSGGAGQPQHF.

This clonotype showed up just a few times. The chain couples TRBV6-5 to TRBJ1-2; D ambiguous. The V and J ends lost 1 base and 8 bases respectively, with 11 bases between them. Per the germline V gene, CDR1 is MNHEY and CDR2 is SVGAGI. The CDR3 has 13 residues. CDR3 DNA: TGTGCCAGCAGTTACTTCGGCAGGTGGGGCTACACCTTC. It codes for CASSYFGRWGYTF.